The clone carrying this T cell receptor beta chain was picked up many times. Its antigen is not known. The TCR library protocol was used to attach unique molecular identifiers. These identifiers were attached to individual cDNA molecules. Each CDR3 protein gets one entry after TCRdb re-called the 5' RACE reads with MiXCR. The data show nearly 45,000 distinct CDR3 sequences, 9.5% to 13% seen once. This sample stems from a study of early T cells in non-severe SARS-CoV-2 infection. Across the whole study: Unsorted whole-blood RNA was sequenced in bulk, leaving chains unpaired. Study-level points and caveats: Using VDJdb, the matching emphasized anti-spike CD8 responses while missing private and CD4 specificities.

CDR1 and CDR2 (germline): SGHTA, FQGTGA. The CDR3 is made up of 15 amino acids. Unmatched junction bases numbered 4, after V lost 5 bases and J lost 4 bases. J is TRBJ2-3 and V is TRBV7-3; 12 bases line up with TRBD2. Sequencing was done on a sample of whole blood. The clonotype was recovered from an adult who was a healthcare worker with PCR-confirmed SARS-CoV-2 infection or an uninfected control (not recorded which). In nucleotides, the CDR3 is TGTGCCAGCAGCCGAACTAGCGGGGGGCCAGATACGCAGTATTTT. Protein sequence: CASSRTSGGPDTQYF.